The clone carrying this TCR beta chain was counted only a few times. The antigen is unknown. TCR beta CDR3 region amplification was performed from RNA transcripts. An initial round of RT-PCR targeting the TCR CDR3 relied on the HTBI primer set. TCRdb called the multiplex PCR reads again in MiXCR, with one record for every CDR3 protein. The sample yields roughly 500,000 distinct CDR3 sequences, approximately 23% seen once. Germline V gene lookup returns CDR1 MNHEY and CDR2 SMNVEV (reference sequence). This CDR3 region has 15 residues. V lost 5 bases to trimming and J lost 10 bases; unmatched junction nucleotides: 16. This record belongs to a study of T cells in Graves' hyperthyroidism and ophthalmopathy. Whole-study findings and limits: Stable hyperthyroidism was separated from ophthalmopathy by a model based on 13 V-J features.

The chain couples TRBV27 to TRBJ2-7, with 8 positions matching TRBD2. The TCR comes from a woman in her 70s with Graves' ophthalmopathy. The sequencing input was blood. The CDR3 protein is CASSRRGGGSTSQYF. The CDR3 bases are TGTGCCAGCAGTCGACGGGGGGGGGGTAGTACGAGCCAGTACTTC.